Below, 5 T cell receptor beta chains from the same sample are listed, as sequenced in a study of T cell changes during pregnancy in multiple sclerosis. The data were produced by immunoSEQ multiplex PCR, yet TCRdb's version contains in-frame clones alone and is incomplete. The sample lists under 80,000 clones, roughly 88% occurring once. This material consisted of peripheral blood, taken in the first trimester of pregnancy. The receptors derive from a female donor with multiple sclerosis, enrolled in a pregnancy study.

This chain links TRBV19 with TRBJ1-1, with 8 bases fitting TRBD1. The germline gives CDR1 LNHDA, CDR2 SQIVND (reference sequence). Unmatched junction bases numbered 9, after V lost 7 bases and J lost 5 bases. This CDR3 is 14 amino acids long. The CDR3 sequence is CASTPQGDTTEAFF. CDR3 coding DNA: TGTGCCAGTACCCCACAGGGGGATACGACTGAAGCTTTCTTT.

The J gene is TRBJ2-7, the V gene TRBV28; D not resolved. The CDR3 length is 13 residues. The V gene lost 4 bases and the J gene lost 3 bases, with 10 bases spanning the gap. Per the germline V gene, CDR1 is MDHEN and CDR2 is SYDVKM. The CDR3 nucleotides are TGTGCCAGCAGTTCACCCGGGTTCTACGAGCAGTACTTC. Its translation: CASSSPGFYEQYF. Together with reference TRBV28 and TRBJ2-7, the CDR3 gives the full variable domain: DVKVTQSSRYLVKRTGEKVFLECVQDMDHENMFWYRQDPGLGLRLIYFSYDVKMKEKGDIPEGYSVSREKKERFSLILESASTNQTSMYLCASSSPGFYEQYFGPGTRLTVT.

This clone was found once. The V and J genes are TRBV7-2 and TRBJ1-2; TRBD1 matches 7 bases. J lost 11 bases, V lost 3 bases, and 6 bases had no gene match. The CDR3 length is 12 residues. Looked up from germline, CDR1 is SGHTA and CDR2 is FQGNSA. The CDR3 protein is CASSFPGTAYTF. CDR3 nucleotides: TGTGCCAGCAGCTTCCCCGGGACAGCTTACACCTTC.

J is TRBJ2-7 and V is TRBV10-3, with D perhaps TRBD1 (6 bases). The CDR3 length is 13 residues. V lost 0 bases, J lost 12 bases, and 15 bases lay in between. The germline V gene has CDR1 ENHRY and CDR2 SYGVKD. In nucleotides, the CDR3 is TGTGCCATCAGTGAGTCGACAGGAGTGAGAGGGTACTTC. Amino acids: CAISESTGVRGYF.

The chain combines TRBV4-1 with TRBJ2-5, with 8 nucleotides matching TRBD2. The CDR3 is made up of 15 amino acids. V trimming: 5 bases; J trimming: 1 base; junction bases outside the gene matches: 6. The germline V gene has CDR1 MGHRA and CDR2 YSYEKL. This CDR3 is CASSSGRGGQETQYF. CDR3 DNA sequence: TGCGCCAGCAGCTCCGGACGGGGGGGCCAAGAGACCCAGTACTTC.